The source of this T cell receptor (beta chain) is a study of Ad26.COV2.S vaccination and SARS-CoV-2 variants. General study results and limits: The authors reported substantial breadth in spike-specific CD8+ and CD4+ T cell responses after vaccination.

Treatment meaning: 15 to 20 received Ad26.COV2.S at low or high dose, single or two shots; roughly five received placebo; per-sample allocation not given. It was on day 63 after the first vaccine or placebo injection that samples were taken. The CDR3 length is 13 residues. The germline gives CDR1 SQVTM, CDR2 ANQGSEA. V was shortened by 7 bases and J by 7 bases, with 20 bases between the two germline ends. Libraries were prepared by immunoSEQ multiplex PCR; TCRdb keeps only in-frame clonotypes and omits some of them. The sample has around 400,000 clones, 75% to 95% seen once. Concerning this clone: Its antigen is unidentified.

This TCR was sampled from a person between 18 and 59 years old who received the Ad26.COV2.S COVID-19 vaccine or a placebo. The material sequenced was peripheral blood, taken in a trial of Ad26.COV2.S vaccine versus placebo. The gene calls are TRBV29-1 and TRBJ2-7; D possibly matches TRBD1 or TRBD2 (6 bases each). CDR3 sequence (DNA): TGCAGCGCCCAACAGCTCCTAGGGGGGGAGCAGTACTTC. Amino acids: CSAQQLLGGEQYF.